The 17 T cell receptor beta chains in this list originate from one sample, sequenced in a study of T cell responses to AZD1222 COVID-19 vaccine. TCRdb keeps only in-frame clones here, not all; method: immunoSEQ multiplex PCR. The sample holds just under 35,000 clones, 80% to 90% seen once. Sequences were derived from peripheral blood, sampled 28 days after the second AZD1222 dose. The origin of the receptors is an adult who received the AZD1222 COVID-19 vaccine.

This clone appeared once. CDR3 protein: CASSSPNYGYTF. As DNA, the CDR3 is TGTGCCAGCAGTTCCCCAAACTATGGCTACACCTTC. This chain joins TRBV6-5 and TRBJ1-2; D gene unclear. Germline V gene lookup returns CDR1 MNHEY and CDR2 SVGAGI. The CDR3 is 12 residues long. With 4 bases removed from V and 2 bases from J, the gap between germline ends came to 5 bases.

J is TRBJ2-1 and V is TRBV3-1 (or the pseudogene TRBV3-2); 9 bases match TRBD2. The germline V gene encodes CDR1 LGHDT and CDR2 YNNKEL (reference sequence). The ends lost 0 bases at V and 9 bases at J; junction bases unmatched: 6. This CDR3 spans 15 amino acids. CDR3 loop: CASSQELSREGEQFF. The CDR3 bases are TGTGCCAGCAGCCAAGAGTTATCGCGGGAGGGTGAGCAGTTCTTC.

This chain uses TRBV12-3 or TRBV12-4 with TRBJ1-2, with D possibly being TRBD1 (6 bases). Trimming pared 8 bases from V and 8 bases from J, leaving 12 bases between. The length of the CDR3 is 11 residues. This CDR3 reads CASRTGSGYTF. CDR3 DNA: TGTGCCAGCCGAACAGGGTCCGGCTACACCTTC.

The rearrangement links TRBV6-7 to TRBJ1-4; D perhaps matches TRBD1 (5 bases). TRBV6-7 is flagged as an ORF with uncertain function. This CDR3 has 18 amino acids. The V and J ends lost 7 bases and 4 bases respectively, with 25 bases between them. The CDR3 DNA sequence: TGTGCCAGCACCTCACCGGGACGCCGAAGTTCAGGTAATGAAAAACTGTTTTTT. It encodes CASTSPGRRSSGNEKLFF.

V gene TRBV5-4 combines with J gene TRBJ2-7; 7 bases are shared with TRBD2. Trimming at V came to 4 bases and at J to 2 bases, leaving 9 bases not matched to a gene. The length of the CDR3 is 15 residues. In germline, CDR1 is SGHNT, CDR2 YYREEE (reference sequence). CDR3 loop: CASSGGTKSTYEQYF. The CDR3 DNA follows: TGTGCCAGCAGCGGAGGGACTAAGAGTACCTACGAGCAGTACTTC.

The V gene is TRBV12-3 or TRBV12-4, the J gene TRBJ1-2, with 7 bases fitting TRBD1. The CDR3 covers 11 residues. V lost 6 bases to trimming and J lost 8 bases; unmatched junction nucleotides: 3. CDR3 residues: CASRDRSGYTF. CDR3 nucleotide sequence: TGTGCCAGCAGGGACAGGTCGGGCTACACCTTC.

The V call is TRBV5-1, the J call TRBJ1-1; D not certain. V was pared by 4 bases and J by 8 bases, with 15 bases between. The CDR3 loop spans 13 amino acids. Germline lookup yields CDR1 SGHRS and CDR2 YFSETQ. The CDR3 protein is CASSLFSTLEAFF. The DNA of the CDR3 is TGCGCCAGCAGCCTATTTTCGACATTAGAAGCTTTCTTT. Full variable domain (outside the CDR3, taken from reference TRBV5-1 and TRBJ1-1): KAGVTQTPRYLIKTRGQQVTLSCSPISGHRSVSWYQQTPGQGLQFLFEYFSETQRNKGNFPGRFSGRQFSNSRSEMNVSTLELGDSALYLCASSLFSTLEAFFGQGTRLTVV.

CDR3 sequence reads: CASSLTAGTAQYF. CDR3 bases: TGTGCCAGCAGCTTAACGGCGGGGACCGCGCAGTATTTT. J is TRBJ2-3 and V is TRBV7-3; weak D call: TRBD2 (6 bases). Germline V CDR1 and CDR2: SGHTA, FQGTGA. Deletions cut 0 bases from V and 10 bases from J, with 11 bases between. The CDR3 covers 13 residues.

V usage is TRBV5-1 and J usage is TRBJ2-1; D may be TRBD2 (7 bases). Trimming stripped 6 bases from V and 6 bases from J, with 19 bases between. Germline V CDR1 and CDR2: SGHRS, YFSETQ. This CDR3 contains 15 residues. CDR3: CASTATGGSGNEQFF. CDR3 bases: TGCGCCAGCACCGCTACGGGGGGCTCCGGCAATGAGCAGTTCTTC.

DNA of the CDR3: TGTGCCAGCAGCAGGGCTGCTGGAAACACCATATATTTT. Translated: CASSRAAGNTIYF. This chain uses TRBV5-4 with TRBJ1-3; D unresolved. The V gene's germline CDR1 is SGHNT and CDR2 YYREEE (reference sequence). V was shortened by 4 bases and J by 2 bases, with 7 bases between the two germline ends. This CDR3 is 13 amino acids long. The variable domain in full, completed from reference TRBV5-4 and TRBJ1-3, reads ETGVTQSPTHLIKTRGQQVTLRCSSQSGHNTVSWYQQALGQGPQFIFQYYREEENGRGNFPPRFSGLQFPNYSSELNVNALELDDSALYLCASSRAAGNTIYFGEGSWLTVV.

The V call is TRBV28, the J call TRBJ1-5, with 10 bases fitting TRBD1. The CDR3 has 12 amino acids. Germline CDR1 and CDR2: MDHEN and SYDVKM. Trimming removed 8 bases from V and 7 bases from J; junction bases left unmatched: 2. For the CDR3, the DNA is TGTGCCAGCCGGACAGGGGGACAGCCCCAGCATTTT. It codes for CASRTGGQPQHF.

This clone was detected once. The V call is TRBV24-1, the J call TRBJ1-6, with a possible D match to TRBD1 (5 bases). Trimming took 3 bases from V and 6 from J, leaving 14 bases between them. Germline CDR1 reads KGHDR; CDR2 reads SFDVKD. The CDR3 has 16 residues. Here the CDR3 reads CATSDTGASINSPLHF. CDR3 coding DNA: TGTGCCACCAGTGATACAGGCGCTTCAATTAATTCACCCCTCCACTTT.

V usage is TRBV6-1 and J usage is TRBJ2-3; a weak D match, TRBD2 (6 bases). Germline V gene sequence: CDR1 MNHNS, CDR2 SASEGT. V dropped 2 bases and J dropped 14 bases, with 11 bases sitting between them. The CDR3 is 11 residues long. Here the CDR3 DNA reads TGTGCCAGCAGTGAACCGGGACTCACGTATTTT. Amino acids: CASSEPGLTYF.

The gene calls are TRBV29-1 and TRBJ1-2, with TRBD1 identical over 10 bases. This CDR3 is built from 12 residues. CDR1 and CDR2 (germline): SQVTM, ANQGSEA. V dropped 7 bases and J dropped 5; count of bases not matched to a gene: 4. The CDR3 protein is CSAEGQGYGYTF. The DNA of the CDR3 is TGCAGCGCCGAGGGACAGGGGTATGGCTACACCTTC.

The chain links TRBV4-2 to TRBJ1-1; D is possibly TRBD1 (5 bases). The CDR3 has 16 amino acids. V lost 1 base and J 1 base, leaving 13 bases between the germline ends. The germline CDR1 and CDR2 sequences are LGHNA and YNFKEQ. The CDR3 reads CASSQGVLGENTEAFF. In DNA, the CDR3 is TGTGCCAGCAGCCAAGGGGTTTTGGGGGAGAACACTGAAGCTTTCTTT.

V gene TRBV3-1 (or the pseudogene TRBV3-2) combines with J gene TRBJ2-7, with D maybe TRBD1 (6 bases). Germline CDR1 reads LGHDT; CDR2 reads YNNKEL (reference sequence). With 1 base removed from V and 0 bases from J, the gap between germline ends came to 7 bases. The CDR3 covers 14 residues. The CDR3 DNA is TGTGCCAGCAGCCAAGCCAGGGGCTCCTACGAGCAGTACTTC. It encodes CASSQARGSYEQYF.

This rearrangement joins TRBV28 to TRBJ1-5, with TRBD1 identical over 8 bases. The germline CDR1 and CDR2 sequences are MDHEN and SYDVKM. This CDR3 is 16 amino acids long. The V segment lost 10 bases and the J segment 0 bases; nucleotides outside the gene matches: 11. Written as DNA, the CDR3 is TGTGCCACCGACCGTGGGACAGGAGTTAGCAATCAGCCCCAGCATTTT. It encodes CATDRGTGVSNQPQHF.